Shown below are 16 T cell receptor beta chains from a single sample sequenced in a study of control samples from healthy donors and cancer patients (dated by TCRdb to 2018 to 2021). Library prep was done by the immunoSEQ multiplex PCR assay. The source is immuneACCESS, and TCRdb retained only in-frame sequences with V and J called. Part of the clones is not carried over; for the studies checked, unresolved V genes explain less than half of this, and the remainder is unexplained. This sample has some 130,000 clones in its table, and roughly 90% of those were observed once. Around 7.6% of the sample is held by the ten biggest clonotypes. Material: PBMCs. The origin of the receptors is a man in his forties or fifties with head and neck cancer.

V and J are TRBV11-2 and TRBJ2-5; maybe TRBD1 (5 bases). CDR3 length: 14 residues. Per the germline V gene, CDR1 is SGHAT and CDR2 is FQNNGV. The V and J ends lost 1 base and 3 bases respectively, with 9 bases between them. Here the CDR3 DNA reads TGTGCCAGCAGCTTAGTTCAGGGTAAAGAGACCCAGTACTTC. Translation gives CASSLVQGKETQYF.

V gene TRBV4-1 combines with J gene TRBJ2-2, with 11 positions matching TRBD2. The V and J ends lost 5 bases and 4 bases, in that order; junction bases with no gene match: 3. Germline V CDR1 and CDR2: MGHRA, YSYEKL. The CDR3 is 15 residues long. CDR3 nucleotides: TGCGCCAGCAGCTTCGGGACTAGCGGCACCGGGGAGCTGTTTTTT. This gives the protein CASSFGTSGTGELFF.

There are a few counts of this clone. The J gene is TRBJ1-1, the V gene TRBV5-8; D is perhaps TRBD1 (5 bases). This CDR3 region has 14 residues. Germline CDR1 and CDR2: SGHTS and YDEGEE. The germline V and J ends were trimmed by 0 bases and 1 base, with 7 bases remaining between them. CDR3 bases: TGTGCCAGCAGCTTGGGACAGTGGAACACTGAAGCTTTCTTT. Residues: CASSLGQWNTEAFF.

The chain has TRBV7-2 and TRBJ2-7, with a tentative D call TRBD2 (5 bases). Per the germline V gene, CDR1 is SGHTA and CDR2 is FQGNSA. This CDR3 comprises 12 residues. With 3 bases removed from V and 6 bases from J, the gap between germline ends came to 9 bases. The CDR3 nucleotides are TGTGCCAGCAGCTTCAGGAGCGGCGAGCAGTACTTC. Translated: CASSFRSGEQYF.

This chain connects TRBV11-3 to TRBJ2-1; no reliable D call. The CDR3 sequence is 12 residues long. Germline V gene sequence: CDR1 SGHNT, CDR2 YENEEA. V was pared by 3 bases and J by 5 bases, with 5 bases between. The CDR3 spells CASSFGDNEQFF. CDR3 bases: TGTGCCAGCAGCTTCGGAGACAATGAGCAGTTCTTC.

V gene TRBV2 combines with J gene TRBJ1-1; 11 bases agree with TRBD1. From germline, CDR1 is SNHLY and CDR2 FYNNEI. Losses at the gene ends were 4 bases for V and 3 bases for J; bases not matched to a gene: 4. CDR3 length: 15 residues. The CDR3 nucleotides are TGTGCCAGCAGTGGGACAGGGGGCGCGGACACTGAAGCTTTCTTT. This encodes CASSGTGGADTEAFF.

The gene calls are TRBV2 and TRBJ1-1; a possible D gene is TRBD1 (5 bases). Trimming took 3 bases from V and 8 from J, leaving 16 bases between them. CDR1 and CDR2 (germline): SNHLY, FYNNEI. There are 14 residues in the CDR3. The chain's CDR3 is CASSDLSGIYEAFF. CDR3 coding DNA: TGTGCCAGCAGTGATCTATCAGGGATTTACGAAGCTTTCTTT.

This clone was seen a handful of times. The CDR3 bases are TGTGCCAGCTGGACAGGGGGTTTTTCACCCCTCCACTTT. The encoded protein is CASWTGGFSPLHF. The chain carries TRBV12-3 or TRBV12-4 and TRBJ1-6; 10 bases align to TRBD1. V was clipped by 8 bases and J by 9 bases; unmatched bases: 4. The CDR3 totals 13 residues.

The chain is built from TRBV27 and TRBJ2-2; D unresolved. The length of the CDR3 is 13 residues. Looked up from germline, CDR1 is MNHEY and CDR2 is SMNVEV (reference sequence). V lost 2 bases and J 9 bases, leaving 10 bases between the germline ends. CDR3 loop: CASSLEWQRELFF. The CDR3 DNA reads TGTGCCAGCAGTTTAGAATGGCAGAGGGAGCTGTTTTTT.

The V and J genes are TRBV6-2 or TRBV6-3 and TRBJ2-1, with D tentatively TRBD1 (6 bases). The germline V and J ends were trimmed by 5 bases and 4 bases, with 18 bases remaining between them. Germline V gene sequence: CDR1 MNHEY, CDR2 SVGEGT. CDR3 length: 16 amino acids. CDR3 protein: CASSRGAQGIYNEQFF. In DNA form, the CDR3 reads TGTGCCAGCAGTAGGGGCGCACAGGGAATATACAATGAGCAGTTCTTC.

The chain recombines TRBV5-1 with TRBJ2-3; tentative D call: TRBD1 (6 bases). CDR1 SGHRS and CDR2 YFSETQ come from the germline V gene. The CDR3 loop spans 16 amino acids. V was cut by 3 bases and J by 3 bases, with 17 bases left in between. CDR3 residues: CASSSQLGTWTDTQYF. CDR3 coding DNA: TGCGCCAGCAGCTCGCAACTCGGGACATGGACAGATACGCAGTATTTT. Together with reference TRBV5-1 and TRBJ2-3, the CDR3 gives the full variable domain: KAGVTQTPRYLIKTRGQQVTLSCSPISGHRSVSWYQQTPGQGLQFLFEYFSETQRNKGNFPGRFSGRQFSNSRSEMNVSTLELGDSALYLCASSSQLGTWTDTQYFGPGTRLTVL.

V is TRBV12-3 or TRBV12-4 and J is TRBJ1-2; D gene uncertain. V was pared by 5 bases and J by 11 bases, with 12 bases between. The CDR3 covers 11 residues. The CDR3 region is CASSPSSGYTF. CDR3 DNA: TGTGCCAGCAGTCCCTCGTCCGGATACACCTTC.

In this sample, this clone turned up once. The chain links TRBV20-1 to TRBJ2-1; no definite D call. This CDR3 is 11 amino acids long. Germline-derived CDR1 and CDR2 are DFQATT and SNEGSKA (reference sequence). Trimming pared 3 bases from V and 8 bases from J, leaving 8 bases between. The CDR3 DNA reads as TGCAGTGCTAGTCCCCCCTATGAGCAGTTCTTC. Translating gives CSASPPYEQFF.

The chain links TRBV28 to TRBJ2-3; a possible D gene is TRBD2 (6 bases). The CDR3 contains 16 residues. Trimming left V 4 bases short and J 5 bases short, with 19 bases between. Per germline, CDR1 MDHEN and CDR2 SYDVKM. DNA for the CDR3: TGTGCCAGCAGTTCCTCCTGGAGGGCAAGAGGAGATACGCAGTATTTT. Amino acid sequence: CASSSSWRARGDTQYF.

The chain couples TRBV19 to TRBJ2-3; 14 nucleotides match TRBD2. CDR1 LNHDA and CDR2 SQIVND come from the germline V gene (reference sequence). J lost 2 bases, V lost 6 bases, and 4 bases had no gene match. The CDR3 spans 16 residues. CDR3 region: CASSLTSGRATDTQYF. CDR3 in DNA: TGTGCCAGTAGCCTGACTAGCGGGAGGGCCACAGATACGCAGTATTTT. The full variable domain, rest sourced from reference TRBV19 and TRBJ2-3, is DGGITQSPKYLFRKEGQNVTLSCEQNLNHDAMYWYRQDPGQGLRLIYYSQIVNDFQKGDIAEGYSVSREKKESFPLTVTSAQKNPTAFYLCASSLTSGRATDTQYFGPGTRLTVL.

This chain's CDR3 is CSASNYAYEQYF. For the CDR3, the DNA is TGCAGTGCTAGTAACTATGCCTACGAGCAGTACTTC. The V and J genes are TRBV20-1 and TRBJ2-7; D gene uncertain. V was clipped by 3 bases and J by 2 bases, with 8 bases between them. The length of the CDR3 is 12 residues. Germline CDR1 and CDR2: DFQATT and SNEGSKA (reference sequence).